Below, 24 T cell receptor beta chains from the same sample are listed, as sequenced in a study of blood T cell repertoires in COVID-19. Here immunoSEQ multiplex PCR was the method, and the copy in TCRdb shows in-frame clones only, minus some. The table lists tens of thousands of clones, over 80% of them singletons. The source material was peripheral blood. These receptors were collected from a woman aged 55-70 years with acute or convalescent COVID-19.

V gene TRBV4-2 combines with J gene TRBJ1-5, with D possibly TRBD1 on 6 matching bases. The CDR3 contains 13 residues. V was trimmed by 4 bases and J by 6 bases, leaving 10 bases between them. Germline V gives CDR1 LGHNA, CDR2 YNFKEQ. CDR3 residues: CASSLQGTQPQHF. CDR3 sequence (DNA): TGTGCCAGCAGCCTACAGGGTACTCAGCCCCAGCATTTT.

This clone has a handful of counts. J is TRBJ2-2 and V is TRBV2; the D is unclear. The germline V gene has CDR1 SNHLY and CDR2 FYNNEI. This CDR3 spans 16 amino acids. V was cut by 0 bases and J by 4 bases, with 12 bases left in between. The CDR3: CASSEASLLGTGELFF. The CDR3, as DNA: TGTGCCAGCAGTGAAGCGTCACTCCTTGGCACCGGGGAGCTGTTTTTT.

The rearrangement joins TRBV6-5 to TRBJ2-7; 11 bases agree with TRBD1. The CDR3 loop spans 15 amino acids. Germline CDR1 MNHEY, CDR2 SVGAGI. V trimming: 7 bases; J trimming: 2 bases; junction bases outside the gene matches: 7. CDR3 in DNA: TGTGCCAGCACCCCCGGGACAGGGGGACCCTACGAGCAGTACTTC. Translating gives CASTPGTGGPYEQYF.

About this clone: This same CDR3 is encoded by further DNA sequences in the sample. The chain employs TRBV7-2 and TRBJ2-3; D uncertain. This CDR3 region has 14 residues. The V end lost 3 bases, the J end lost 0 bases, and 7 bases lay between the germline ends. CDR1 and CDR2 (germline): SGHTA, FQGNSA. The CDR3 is CASSLGTSTDTQYF. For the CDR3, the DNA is TGTGCCAGCAGCTTGGGCACTAGCACAGATACGCAGTATTTT.

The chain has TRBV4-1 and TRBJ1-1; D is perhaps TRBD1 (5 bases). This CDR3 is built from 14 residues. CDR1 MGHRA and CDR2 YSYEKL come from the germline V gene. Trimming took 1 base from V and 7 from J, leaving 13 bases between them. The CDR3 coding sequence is TGCGCCAGCAGCCAAGTGGCGGGGAGGGGTGAAGCTTTCTTT. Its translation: CASSQVAGRGEAFF.

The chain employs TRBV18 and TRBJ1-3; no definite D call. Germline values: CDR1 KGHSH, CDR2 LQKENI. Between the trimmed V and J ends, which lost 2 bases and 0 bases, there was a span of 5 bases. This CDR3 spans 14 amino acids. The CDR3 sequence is CASSPASSGNTIYF. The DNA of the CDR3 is TGTGCCAGCTCACCAGCGAGCTCTGGAAACACCATATATTTT.

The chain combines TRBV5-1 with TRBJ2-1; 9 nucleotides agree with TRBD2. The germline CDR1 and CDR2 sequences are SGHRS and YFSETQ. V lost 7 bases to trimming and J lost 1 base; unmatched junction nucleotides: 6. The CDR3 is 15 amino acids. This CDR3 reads CASRAGGPSYNEQFF. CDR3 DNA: TGCGCCAGCCGGGCGGGAGGGCCTTCCTACAATGAGCAGTTCTTC.

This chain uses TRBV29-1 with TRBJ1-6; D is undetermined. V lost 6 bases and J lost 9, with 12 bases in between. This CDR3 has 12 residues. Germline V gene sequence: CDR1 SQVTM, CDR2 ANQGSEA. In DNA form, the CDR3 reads TGCAGCGTCTCTGAGCGGGGTTCACCCCTCCACTTT. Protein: CSVSERGSPLHF.

DNA for the CDR3: TGTGCCAGCAGCCAAGGGACTAGCGGGAGAGTTGATACGCAGTATTTT. Its protein is CASSQGTSGRVDTQYF. V and J are TRBV3-1 (or the pseudogene TRBV3-2) and TRBJ2-3, with TRBD2 matching 13 bases. Losses at the gene ends were 1 base for V and 6 bases for J; bases not matched to a gene: 4. CDR1 and CDR2 (germline): LGHDT, YNNKEL (reference sequence). This CDR3 contains 16 residues.

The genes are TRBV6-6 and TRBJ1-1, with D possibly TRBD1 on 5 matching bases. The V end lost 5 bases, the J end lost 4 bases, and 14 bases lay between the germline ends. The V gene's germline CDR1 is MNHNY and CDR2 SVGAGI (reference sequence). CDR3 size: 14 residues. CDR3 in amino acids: CASSLGGDGTEAFF. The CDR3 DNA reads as TGTGCCAGCAGTCTGGGGGGGGACGGCACTGAAGCTTTCTTT.

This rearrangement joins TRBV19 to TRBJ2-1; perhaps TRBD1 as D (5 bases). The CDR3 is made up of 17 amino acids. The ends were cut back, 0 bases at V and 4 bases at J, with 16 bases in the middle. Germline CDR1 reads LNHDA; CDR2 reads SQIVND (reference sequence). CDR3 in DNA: TGTGCCAGTAGTATAGATAGGAAGAGGACAATTTACAATGAGCAGTTCTTC. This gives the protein CASSIDRKRTIYNEQFF.

This CDR3 is CASTRIDRENTEAFF. CDR3 nucleotides: TGTGCCAGCACCCGAATCGACCGGGAGAACACTGAAGCTTTCTTT. This chain connects TRBV27 to TRBJ1-1; no definite D call. Trimming cost V 7 bases and J 1 base, with 16 bases left between them. This CDR3 is 15 amino acids long. The V gene's germline CDR1 is MNHEY and CDR2 SMNVEV (reference sequence).

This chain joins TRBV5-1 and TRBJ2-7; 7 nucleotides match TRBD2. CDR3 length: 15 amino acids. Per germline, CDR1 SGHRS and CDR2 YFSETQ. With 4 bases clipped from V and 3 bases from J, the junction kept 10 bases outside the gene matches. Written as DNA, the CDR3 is TGCGCCAGCAGCCCGGACGCAGGCGGGGGCTACGAGCAGTACTTC. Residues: CASSPDAGGGYEQYF.

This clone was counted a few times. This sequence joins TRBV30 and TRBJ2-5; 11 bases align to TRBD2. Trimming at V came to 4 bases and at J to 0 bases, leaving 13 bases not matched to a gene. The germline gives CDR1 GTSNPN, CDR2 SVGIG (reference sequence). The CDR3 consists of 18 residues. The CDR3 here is CAWMGALTSGEYQETQYF. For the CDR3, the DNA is TGTGCCTGGATGGGGGCCCTGACTAGCGGGGAGTACCAAGAGACCCAGTACTTC.

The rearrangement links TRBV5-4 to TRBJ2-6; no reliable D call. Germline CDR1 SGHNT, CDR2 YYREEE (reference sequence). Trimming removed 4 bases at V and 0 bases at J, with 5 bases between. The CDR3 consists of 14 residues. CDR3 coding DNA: TGTGCCAGCAGCCCCTACTCTGGGGCCAACGTCCTGACTTTC. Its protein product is CASSPYSGANVLTF.

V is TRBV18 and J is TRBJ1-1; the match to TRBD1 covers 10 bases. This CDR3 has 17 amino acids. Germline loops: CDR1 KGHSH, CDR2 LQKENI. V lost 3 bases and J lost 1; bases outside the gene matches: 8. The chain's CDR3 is CASSPQPGQGTNTEAFF. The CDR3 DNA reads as TGTGCCAGCTCACCCCAACCGGGACAGGGGACGAACACTGAAGCTTTCTTT.

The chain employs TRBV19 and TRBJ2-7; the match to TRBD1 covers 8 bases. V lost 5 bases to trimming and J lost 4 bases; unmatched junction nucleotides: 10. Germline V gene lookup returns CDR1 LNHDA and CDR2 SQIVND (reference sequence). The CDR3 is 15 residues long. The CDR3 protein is CASSPGQGMLYEQYF. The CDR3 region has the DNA TGTGCCAGTAGTCCAGGACAGGGCATGCTTTACGAGCAGTACTTC.

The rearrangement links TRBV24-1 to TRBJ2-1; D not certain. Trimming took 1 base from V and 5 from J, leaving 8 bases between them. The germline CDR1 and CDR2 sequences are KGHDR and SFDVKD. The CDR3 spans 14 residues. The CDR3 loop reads CATSDFTTNNEQFF. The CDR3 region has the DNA TGTGCCACCAGTGATTTTACTACAAACAATGAGCAGTTCTTC.

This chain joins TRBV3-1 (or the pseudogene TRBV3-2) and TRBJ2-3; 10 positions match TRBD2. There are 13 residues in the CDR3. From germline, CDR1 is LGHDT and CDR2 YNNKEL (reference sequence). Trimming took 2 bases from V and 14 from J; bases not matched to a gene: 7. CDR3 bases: TGTGCCAGCAGCCAACTACTAGCGGGGCGCTTGTATTTT. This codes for CASSQLLAGRLYF.

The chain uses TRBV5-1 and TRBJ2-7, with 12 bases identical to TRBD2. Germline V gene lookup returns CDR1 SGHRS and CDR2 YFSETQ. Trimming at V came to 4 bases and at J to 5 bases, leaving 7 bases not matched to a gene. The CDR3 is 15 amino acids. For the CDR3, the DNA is TGCGCCAGCAGCGGCTCGACTAGCGGGGGAAACGAGCAGTACTTC. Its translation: CASSGSTSGGNEQYF.

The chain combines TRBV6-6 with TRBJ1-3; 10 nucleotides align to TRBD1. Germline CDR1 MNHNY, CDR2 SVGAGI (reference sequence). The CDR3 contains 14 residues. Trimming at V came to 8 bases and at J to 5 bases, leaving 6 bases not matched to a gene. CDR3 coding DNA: TGTGCCAGCTTGGACAGGGGGTTTAGAAACACCATATATTTT. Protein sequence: CASLDRGFRNTIYF.

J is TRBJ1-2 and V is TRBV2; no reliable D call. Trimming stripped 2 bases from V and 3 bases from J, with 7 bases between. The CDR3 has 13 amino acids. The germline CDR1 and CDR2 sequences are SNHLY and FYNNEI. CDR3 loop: CASSESEDYGYTF. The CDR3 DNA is TGTGCCAGCAGTGAATCAGAGGACTATGGCTACACCTTC.

CDR3 residues: CASSSTGTSFEQYF. The CDR3 region has the DNA TGTGCCAGCAGCTCCACCGGGACTAGTTTCGAGCAGTACTTC. V usage is TRBV11-2 and J usage is TRBJ2-7; 8 positions agree with TRBD2. The junction had 8 bases not matched to a gene; V was cut back by 4 bases and J by 6 bases. The CDR3 contains 14 residues. Germline loops: CDR1 SGHAT, CDR2 FQNNGV.

This CDR3 reads CASSSFRGRTEAFF. Here the CDR3 DNA reads TGTGCCAGCAGCTCTTTCAGGGGAAGGACTGAAGCTTTCTTT. The rearrangement uses TRBV7-9 and TRBJ1-1, with a weak D call TRBD1 (6 bases). The CDR3 runs to 14 residues. Trimming took off 4 bases at V and 5 bases at J, with 14 bases between the two ends. CDR1 and CDR2 from the germline V gene are SEHNR and FQNEAQ (reference sequence).